This TCR beta chain was captured by sequencing in a study of blood T cell repertoires in COVID-19 (dated by TCRdb to 2020 to 2021). Study-level background: Samples covering the acute and convalescent phases of COVID-19 were provided by collaborators in the United States, Italy and Spain. The samples were drawn from the first 160 participants of the ongoing ImmuneRACE study and from 1,200 or so subjects provided by 6 global collaborators. The dataset comprised deeply sampled blood TCRbeta repertoires from subjects exposed to, actively infected with, or recovered from COVID-19. Where available, HLA class I and class II types were obtained from metadata supplied by the sample provider rather than from assay-based typing. The material from the prospective study consisted of cDNA or gDNA derived from T cells, B-cell-depleted T cells, or PBMCs. The sample metadata nearly always contained a de-identified subject ID, COVID-19 status, age in years and sex. The repertoires were released in a freely available public database intended as a resource for research on the immune response to SARS-CoV-2.

TCRbeta CDR3 regions were amplified from genomic DNA using the immunoSEQ Assay, a bias-controlled multiplex PCR. Per the source publication's procedure: The number of nucleated cells in each sample was estimated by amplification of reference gene primers within the assay. To quantify the absolute abundance of each unique TCRbeta CDR3 rearrangement, sequence reads were collapsed and filtered. For each sample, productive Simpson clonality was calculated by taking the square root of Simpson's diversity index across productive rearrangements. TCRdb holds this immuneACCESS table with in-frame rearrangements only. Some clones are missing; in checked studies, unresolved V genes explain under half, and the rest has no known cause. Clone size and the V and J calls come from that table; the DNA yielded D and trimming. A total of over 100,000 clones appear in this sample, about 89% of them only once. Roughly 11% of the sample belongs to the ten largest clones.

At one collaborating source in Seattle, patients were enrolled during active infection and were followed longitudinally through the course of disease. Collaborating institutions collected whole blood in K2EDTA tubes following their own protocols. For TCRbeta analysis, collaborator samples were shipped as frozen whole blood, as isolated PBMCs, or as DNA extracted from either sample type. General findings and caveats noted by the study authors: The amount of clinical and demographic metadata varied by source and participant and was provided uncurated.

In the case of this clone: The clone's antigen remains unknown. Base qualities are missing; no much larger clone stands one base away.

For CDR1 and CDR2, the germline V gene (reference sequence) lists SGHNT and YYREEE. Its CDR3 holds 15 amino acids, cysteine through phenylalanine. Just the 45-base CDR3 DNA is kept, in frame starting at base 1. V has 5 bases trimmed and J has 9 bases trimmed; junction bases matching no gene number 12. Specimen: peripheral blood. The sequence came from an older woman with COVID-19, enrolled during active disease. Recombination joined TRBV5-4 with TRBJ2-1; the junction holds 9 bases that match TRBD2. The sequence in DNA is TGTGCCAGCAGTTTTGGCGGGGGGGCCGATGTTGAGCAGTTCTTC. It translates to CASSFGGGADVEQFF.